This TCR beta chain is drawn from a study of blood T cell repertoires in COVID-19. Overall study: The samples span acute and convalescent COVID-19 from the United States, Italy and Spain. PBMCs, B-cell-depleted T cells, or T cells provided the cDNA or gDNA that made up the material.

TCRdb's table, derived via immunoSEQ multiplex PCR, lists solely in-frame clones and lacks some. The sample includes 35,000 to 50,000 clones, under 90% of them seen just once. This receptor was obtained from a woman aged 70-85 years with acute or convalescent COVID-19. The sequenced sample consisted of peripheral blood.

This chain's CDR3 is CASSLTDTTEAFF. For the CDR3, the DNA is TGCGCCAGCAGCTTGACAGATACCACTGAAGCTTTCTTT. The V gene is TRBV5-1, the J gene TRBJ1-1; no reliable D call. Germline values: CDR1 SGHRS, CDR2 YFSETQ. The V end was cut by 1 base, the J end by 4 bases, with 8 bases between. This CDR3 region has 13 residues.